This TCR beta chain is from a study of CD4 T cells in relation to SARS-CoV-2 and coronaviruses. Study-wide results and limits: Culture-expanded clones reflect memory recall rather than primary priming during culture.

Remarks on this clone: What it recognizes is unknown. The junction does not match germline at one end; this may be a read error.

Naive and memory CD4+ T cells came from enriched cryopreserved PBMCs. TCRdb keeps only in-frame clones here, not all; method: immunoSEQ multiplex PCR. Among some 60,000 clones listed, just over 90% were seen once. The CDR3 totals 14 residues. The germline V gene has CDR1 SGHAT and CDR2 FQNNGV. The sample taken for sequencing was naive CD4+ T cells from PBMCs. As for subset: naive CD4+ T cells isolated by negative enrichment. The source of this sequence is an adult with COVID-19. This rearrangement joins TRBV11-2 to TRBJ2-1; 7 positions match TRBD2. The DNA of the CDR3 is TGTGCCAGCAGCTTAGTGGGATGGTCTGGCGGGAGTATCTTC. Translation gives CASSLVGWSGGSIF.